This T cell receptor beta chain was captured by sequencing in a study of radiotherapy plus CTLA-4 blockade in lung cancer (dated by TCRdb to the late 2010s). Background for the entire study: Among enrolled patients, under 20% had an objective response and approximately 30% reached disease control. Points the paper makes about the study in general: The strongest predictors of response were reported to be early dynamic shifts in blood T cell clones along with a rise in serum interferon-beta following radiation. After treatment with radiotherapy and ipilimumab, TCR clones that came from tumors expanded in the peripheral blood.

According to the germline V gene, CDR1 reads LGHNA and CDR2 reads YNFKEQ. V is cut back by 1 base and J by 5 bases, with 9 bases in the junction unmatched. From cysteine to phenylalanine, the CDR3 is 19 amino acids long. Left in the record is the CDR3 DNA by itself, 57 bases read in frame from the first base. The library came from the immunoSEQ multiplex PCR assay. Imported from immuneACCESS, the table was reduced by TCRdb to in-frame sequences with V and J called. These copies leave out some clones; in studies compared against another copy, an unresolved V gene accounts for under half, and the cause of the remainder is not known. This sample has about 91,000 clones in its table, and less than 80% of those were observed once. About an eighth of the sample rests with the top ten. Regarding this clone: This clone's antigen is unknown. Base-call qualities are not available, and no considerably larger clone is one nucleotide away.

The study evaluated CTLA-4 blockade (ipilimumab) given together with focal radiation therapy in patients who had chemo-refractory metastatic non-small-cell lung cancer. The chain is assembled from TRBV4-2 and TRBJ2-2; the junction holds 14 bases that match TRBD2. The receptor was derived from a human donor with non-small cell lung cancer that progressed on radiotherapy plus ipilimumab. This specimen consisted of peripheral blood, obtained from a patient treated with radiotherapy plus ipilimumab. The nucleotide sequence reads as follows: TGTGCCAGCAGCCAAGGGCCGGGACTAGCGGGGGAGGGGACCGGGGAGCTGTTTTTT. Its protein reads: CASSQGPGLAGEGTGELFF.